A single sample gave rise to the 28 T cell receptor beta chains below, sequenced in a study of metastatic and nonmetastatic thyroid tumors. All patients reached thyroid surgery having received no treatment beforehand. TCRdb re-called the PCR reads with MiXCR. Of 25,000 to 30,000 clones in the sample, about 24% were seen once. Material for sequencing was blood. The origin of the receptors is a female donor with papillary thyroid cancer or a benign thyroid nodule (not recorded which). Some clones in this sample may be carry-over from other donors' samples.

The V gene is TRBV10-3, the J gene TRBJ2-7, with 9 bases aligning to TRBD1. Losses at the gene ends were 8 bases for V and 0 bases for J; bases not matched to a gene: 8. The CDR3 is 15 residues long. Germline CDR1 ENHRY, CDR2 SYGVKD. This chain's CDR3 is CAIVSGTGNSYEQYF. CDR3 bases: TGTGCCATCGTTTCCGGGACAGGGAACTCCTACGAGCAGTACTTC.

This clone came up many times. The V and J genes are TRBV25-1 and TRBJ1-1; weak D call: TRBD1 (5 bases). The CDR3 loop spans 17 amino acids. The germline V gene has CDR1 MGHDK and CDR2 SYGVNS. Trimming cost V 5 bases and J 1 base, with 20 bases left between them. CDR3 sequence: CASSTTKGSRANTEAFF. In DNA form, the CDR3 reads TGTGCCAGCAGTACGACCAAGGGGAGTCGGGCGAACACTGAAGCTTTCTTT.

This chain joins TRBV20-1 and TRBJ2-1; 9 bases are shared with TRBD2. The trim removed 0 bases at V and 15 bases at J, leaving 15 bases unmatched. There are 15 residues in the CDR3. In germline, CDR1 is DFQATT, CDR2 SNEGSKA (reference sequence). CDR3 in amino acids: CSARDSGLAPVNSFF. CDR3 nucleotides: TGCAGTGCTAGAGATTCGGGACTAGCACCGGTCAATTCGTTCTTC.

A few counts support this clone. This chain uses TRBV27 with TRBJ1-1; D is possibly TRBD1 (5 bases). The CDR3 sequence is 12 residues long. Trimming stripped 2 bases from V and 7 bases from J, with 8 bases between. Germline values: CDR1 MNHEY, CDR2 SMNVEV (reference sequence). CDR3 in DNA: TGTGCCAGCAGTTTACAGGGAGGTGAAGCTTTCTTT. Protein product: CASSLQGGEAFF.

This clone was seen at least ten times. The chain carries TRBV5-4 and TRBJ1-1; unclear D gene. The CDR3 loop spans 13 amino acids. Germline CDR1 is SGHNT and CDR2 is YYREEE (reference sequence). V was shortened by 2 bases and J by 2 bases, with 7 bases between the two germline ends. The DNA for the CDR3 is TGTGCCAGCAGCTTAAGGTACAACACTGAAGCTTTCTTT. Translating gives CASSLRYNTEAFF.

This clone was seen repeatedly, ten times or more. The V gene is TRBV4-3, the J gene TRBJ2-2; possible D gene TRBD2, 5 bases. Trimming removed 0 bases at V and 5 bases at J, with 16 bases between. Germline V CDR1 and CDR2: LGHNA, YSLEER. The length of the CDR3 is 17 residues. CDR3 sequence: CASSQDRNSAWTGELFF. CDR3 bases: TGCGCCAGCAGCCAAGATCGGAATAGCGCTTGGACCGGGGAGCTGTTTTTT.

Many counts were recorded for this clone. The chain carries TRBV19 and TRBJ2-1; 9 nucleotides align to TRBD2. Germline lookup yields CDR1 LNHDA and CDR2 SQIVND (reference sequence). V shed 4 bases, J shed 11 bases, and the junction held 9 bases outside the gene matches. The CDR3 contains 14 residues. In nucleotides, the CDR3 is TGTGCCAGTAGTACCAAATCAGGACTAGCGAAGCAGTTCTTC. This codes for CASSTKSGLAKQFF. Looking up the rest from reference TRBV19 and TRBJ2-1 gives the full variable domain: DGGITQSPKYLFRKEGQNVTLSCEQNLNHDAMYWYRQDPGQGLRLIYYSQIVNDFQKGDIAEGYSVSREKKESFPLTVTSAQKNPTAFYLCASSTKSGLAKQFFGPGTRLTVL.

The genes are TRBV20-1 and TRBJ2-7, with TRBD2 matching over 7 bases. Losses at the gene ends were 6 bases for V and 0 bases for J; bases not matched to a gene: 11. Looked up from germline, CDR1 is DFQATT and CDR2 is SNEGSKA (reference sequence). This CDR3 spans 15 amino acids. CDR3 nucleotides: TGCAGTGCGGGAAATAGCGGGCTTAGCTCCTACGAGCAGTACTTC. Translating gives CSAGNSGLSSYEQYF.

This clone has at least ten counts. The gene calls are TRBV24-1 and TRBJ2-5; D may be TRBD2 (5 bases). CDR3 length: 15 amino acids. Germline assignment: CDR1 KGHDR and CDR2 SFDVKD. V was clipped by 0 bases and J by 5 bases, with 12 bases between them. The CDR3 coding sequence is TGTGCCACCAGTGATTTGCGGGAAAACACGGAGACCCAGTACTTC. Residues: CATSDLRENTETQYF.

This clone was counted a few times. The chain carries TRBV27 and TRBJ2-5; D uncertain. This CDR3 is built from 15 residues. Trimming shortened V by 5 bases and J by 5 bases, and 18 bases separated the two germline ends. Germline values: CDR1 MNHEY, CDR2 SMNVEV (reference sequence). CDR3 in DNA: TGTGCCAGCAGTCCAAACTTCCGGCGGTCGGAGACCCAGTACTTC. The encoded protein is CASSPNFRRSETQYF.

The sample holds many counts of this clone. Additional DNA sequences in this sample encode the identical CDR3. V gene TRBV5-1 combines with J gene TRBJ2-1; TRBD2 agrees at 7 bases. The V gene end was trimmed by 0 bases and the J gene end by 3 bases; junction bases not matched to a gene: 3. Germline V lookup: CDR1 SGHRS, CDR2 YFSETQ. The CDR3 consists of 15 residues. CDR3 nucleotides: TGCGCCAGCAGCTTGGCACCTAGCGGCTACAATGAGCAGTTCTTC. Translated, it gives CASSLAPSGYNEQFF.

The gene calls are TRBV6-2 or TRBV6-3 and TRBJ2-2, with 10 bases matching TRBD1. J lost 5 bases, V lost 2 bases, and 5 bases had no gene match. There are 16 residues in the CDR3. The germline V gene encodes CDR1 MNHEY and CDR2 SVGEGT. In DNA, the CDR3 is TGTGCCAGCAGTTACCCTCGGACAGGGGGAACCGGGGAGCTGTTTTTT. This gives the protein CASSYPRTGGTGELFF.

In its sample, this clone was seen a few times. The chain recombines TRBV10-1 with TRBJ2-3; TRBD2 aligns across 8 bases. After removal of 5 bases from V and 5 bases from J, the junction contained 9 bases not matched to a gene. CDR3 length: 15 residues. The germline CDR1 and CDR2 sequences are WNHNN and SYGVQD (reference sequence). The CDR3 nucleotides read TGCGCCAGCAGTAGACGGGAGGGAATTGAAGATACGCAGTATTTT. Translating gives CASSRREGIEDTQYF.

This CDR3 is CASSQCLSGRGSTCYTF. DNA of the CDR3: TGTGCCAGCAGCCAATGTCTCTCAGGCCGGGGCAGTACCTGCTACACCTTC. The chain links TRBV3-1 to TRBJ1-2, with D possibly being TRBD1 (5 bases). Germline V gives CDR1 LGHDT, CDR2 YNNKEL (reference sequence). The CDR3 runs to 17 residues. V lost 2 bases and J lost 9, with 25 bases in between.

This clone occurred many times. CDR3 region: CASSSGLAGGFEQYF. In nucleotides, the CDR3 is TGTGCCAGCAGCTCTGGACTAGCGGGAGGTTTCGAGCAGTACTTC. The chain has TRBV3-1 and TRBJ2-7, with TRBD2 identical over 14 bases. The CDR3 spans 15 residues. The germline V gene has CDR1 LGHDT and CDR2 YNNKEL (reference sequence). Trimming took 5 bases from V and 6 from J; bases not matched to a gene: 6.

This chain joins TRBV20-1 and TRBJ1-4; D is possibly TRBD1 (6 bases). The CDR3 runs 13 residues. Trimming pared 6 bases from V and 8 bases from J, leaving 16 bases between. CDR1 is DFQATT and CDR2 is SNEGSKA in the germline V gene (reference sequence). As DNA, the CDR3 is TGCAGTGCGGGAACTCAGGGGAGCGAAAAACTGTTTTTT. This encodes CSAGTQGSEKLFF.

The rearrangement links TRBV19 to TRBJ2-1; 12 bases align to TRBD2. The germline V gene has CDR1 LNHDA and CDR2 SQIVND (reference sequence). V shed 6 bases, J shed 7 bases, and the junction held 13 bases outside the gene matches. This CDR3 has 17 amino acids. The CDR3 sequence: CASRTSYTSGRQNEQFF. In DNA, the CDR3 is TGTGCCAGTAGGACGTCCTATACTAGCGGGAGGCAGAATGAGCAGTTCTTC.

This clone was detected many times. V gene TRBV7-2 combines with J gene TRBJ2-1; 10 bases agree with TRBD2. CDR1 and CDR2 from the germline V gene are SGHTA and FQGNSA. Trimming at V came to 5 bases and at J to 4 bases, leaving 8 bases not matched to a gene. The CDR3 length is 16 residues. The CDR3 DNA is TGTGCCAGCAGCCTTACCGCTAGCGGGGGTTACAATGAGCAGTTCTTC. Translation: CASSLTASGGYNEQFF.

This clone occurred a few times. CDR3 sequence reads: CARPPAGSTDTQYF. The CDR3, as DNA: TGTGCCAGACCGCCAGCGGGTAGCACAGATACGCAGTATTTT. The chain is built from TRBV19 and TRBJ2-3; maybe TRBD2 (6 bases). Trimming stripped 9 bases from V and 0 bases from J, with 13 bases between. CDR3 size: 14 residues. In germline, CDR1 is LNHDA, CDR2 SQIVND (reference sequence).

This clone was seen repeatedly, ten times or more. This chain connects TRBV4-1 to TRBJ2-7; D is uncertain. The CDR3 is 13 amino acids. V shed 0 bases and J shed 3 bases, with 6 bases lying between them. Germline V gene lookup returns CDR1 MGHRA and CDR2 YSYEKL. The CDR3 nucleotides read TGCGCCAGCAGCCAAGATGTTGGCTACGAGCAGTACTTC. Translated, it gives CASSQDVGYEQYF.

At least ten counts were recorded for this clone. The chain links TRBV5-4 to TRBJ2-3; D not resolved. Germline V gives CDR1 SGHNT, CDR2 YYREEE (reference sequence). V lost 0 bases and J lost 4, with 9 bases in between. This CDR3 has 14 residues. CDR3 nucleotides: TGTGCCAGCAGCTTGGAGGCGTATTCAGATACGCAGTATTTT. It translates to CASSLEAYSDTQYF.

This clone was counted many times. The genes are TRBV19 and TRBJ2-5, with 7 bases lining up with TRBD2. The CDR3 is 14 residues long. Germline V gene sequence: CDR1 LNHDA, CDR2 SQIVND (reference sequence). The CDR3 here is CATGSGAGGETQYF. The DNA for the CDR3 is TGTGCAACGGGGAGCGGGGCAGGAGGAGAGACCCAGTACTTC.

CDR3 in DNA: TGTGCCAGCAGATTCCCCACACAGGTGTGGAACTATGGCTACACCTTC. The encoded protein is CASRFPTQVWNYGYTF. The chain employs TRBV10-3 and TRBJ1-2; tentative D call: TRBD1 (5 bases). Germline V gene data show CDR1 as ENHRY and CDR2 as SYGVKD. V was cut by 10 bases and J by 2 bases, with 23 bases left in between. CDR3 length equals 16 residues.

The genes are TRBV24-1 and TRBJ1-5; TRBD1 might be the D (5 bases). Germline-derived CDR1 and CDR2 are KGHDR and SFDVKD. V gave up 5 bases and J gave up 10 bases, with 8 bases separating them. The CDR3 sequence is 11 residues long. The CDR3 nucleotides read TGTGCCACCAGTGGGGGGGATCCCCAGCATTTT. It translates to CATSGGDPQHF.

This chain joins TRBV19 and TRBJ2-2; 8 positions agree with TRBD1. Germline CDR1 is LNHDA and CDR2 is SQIVND (reference sequence). With V trimmed by 3 bases and J by 7 bases, 10 bases remained unmatched. The CDR3 runs 16 residues. CDR3 in DNA: TGTGCCAGTAGTATCTTGGGAGACAGGGGCATCGGGGAGCTGTTTTTT. It encodes CASSILGDRGIGELFF. Drawing the rest from reference TRBV19 and TRBJ2-2, the complete variable domain is DGGITQSPKYLFRKEGQNVTLSCEQNLNHDAMYWYRQDPGQGLRLIYYSQIVNDFQKGDIAEGYSVSREKKESFPLTVTSAQKNPTAFYLCASSILGDRGIGELFFGEGSRLTVL.

This clone was seen a handful of times. Being one base from a much bigger clone, this may be a read error. The chain has TRBV2 and TRBJ2-1; 8 bases map to TRBD2. Germline assignment: CDR1 SNHLY and CDR2 FYNNEI. After removal of 6 bases from V and 4 bases from J, the junction contained 26 bases not matched to a gene. The CDR3 spans 21 residues. This CDR3 reads CASSETDAGLAGLKNYNEQFF. The CDR3, as DNA: TGTGCCAGCAGCGAAACCGACGCCGGGCTAGCGGGCCTAAAAAATTACAATGAGCAGTTCTTC.

The chain has TRBV5-1 and TRBJ2-1; D is ambiguous. This CDR3 comprises 15 residues. The V gene lost 7 bases and the J gene lost 0 bases, with 14 bases spanning the gap. Germline CDR1 and CDR2: SGHRS and YFSETQ. The CDR3 loop reads CASRAGPSSYNEQFF. CDR3 nucleotides: TGCGCCAGCCGGGCTGGGCCGAGCTCCTACAATGAGCAGTTCTTC.

In its sample, this clone ranks as medium-sized. The CDR3 nucleotides are TGTGCCAGCAGAGCCTACGAGCAGTACTTC. It encodes CASRAYEQYF. The chain combines TRBV2 with TRBJ2-7; D is uncertain. V lost 6 bases and J 2 bases, leaving 2 bases between the germline ends. The CDR3 extends over 10 amino acids. Germline lookup yields CDR1 SNHLY and CDR2 FYNNEI.